The 28 T cell receptor beta chains given below trace back to one sample, sequenced in a study of cytomegalovirus exposure and HLA in healthy donors. The PCR was carried out with 60 Vbeta primers and 13 Jbeta primers. Using immunoSEQ multiplex PCR, the repertoire was profiled, and TCRdb retains in-frame clones only, with some absent. There are 130,000 or so clones in the sample; around 70% occur only once, and 6.6% lies in the top ten. The sequenced material came from PBMCs. The origin of the receptors is a middle-aged man in good health and CMV-seropositive.

The chain joins TRBV6-1 to TRBJ1-2; unclear D gene. Deletions cut 4 bases from V and 4 bases from J, with 10 bases between. From germline, CDR1 is MNHNS and CDR2 SASEGT. This CDR3 has 13 amino acids. This CDR3 reads CASSAEKGYGYTF. The CDR3 DNA reads as TGTGCCAGCAGTGCGGAGAAAGGCTATGGCTACACCTTC.

The gene calls are TRBV6-1 and TRBJ1-1; D unclear. CDR1 and CDR2 from the germline V gene are MNHNS and SASEGT. The CDR3 covers 14 residues. V lost 6 bases and J 0 bases, leaving 11 bases between the germline ends. Here the CDR3 DNA reads TGTGCCAGCAGAGAGCGGTTCATGAACACTGAAGCTTTCTTT. This translates into CASRERFMNTEAFF.

This clone was seen a handful of times. The chain combines TRBV27 with TRBJ1-5; 8 bases match TRBD1. This CDR3 comprises 12 residues. Unmatched junction bases numbered 5, after V lost 7 bases and J lost 9 bases. Germline V gene data show CDR1 as MNHEY and CDR2 as SMNVEV (reference sequence). As DNA, the CDR3 is TGTGCCAGCAAAACAGGGGGTAGGCCCCAGCATTTT. This encodes CASKTGGRPQHF.

A few counts support this clone. The chain employs TRBV14 and TRBJ2-7; D is undetermined. CDR3 length: 15 amino acids. Looked up from germline, CDR1 is SGHDN and CDR2 is FVKESK. Between the trimmed V and J ends, which lost 0 bases and 6 bases, there was a span of 15 bases. The CDR3 loop is CASSQELSGLGEQYF. Written as DNA, the CDR3 is TGTGCCAGCAGCCAAGAACTTTCAGGCTTGGGCGAGCAGTACTTC.

This clone was detected only a few times. This rearrangement joins TRBV6-1 to TRBJ2-7; 7 bases fit TRBD1. The J segment lost 1 base and the V segment lost 2 bases, leaving 2 bases of the junction unmatched. The CDR3 has 14 amino acids. The germline CDR1 and CDR2 sequences are MNHNS and SASEGT. As DNA, the CDR3 is TGTGCCAGCAGTGAAAGGGGGCCATCCTACGAGCAGTACTTC. Amino acid sequence: CASSERGPSYEQYF.

The CDR3 sequence: CASSVASGRVFEQYF. CDR3 in DNA: TGTGCCAGCAGCGTAGCTAGCGGGAGGGTCTTCGAGCAGTACTTC. The J gene is TRBJ2-7, the V gene TRBV9; 12 nucleotides align to TRBD2. The V gene end was trimmed by 0 bases and the J gene end by 6 bases; junction bases not matched to a gene: 4. The CDR3 runs to 15 residues. CDR1 and CDR2 (germline): SGDLS, YYNGEE.

This chain joins TRBV19 and TRBJ1-1; perhaps TRBD1 as D (6 bases). V was clipped by 2 bases and J by 7 bases, with 11 bases between them. CDR1 is LNHDA and CDR2 is SQIVND in the germline V gene (reference sequence). CDR3 length: 13 amino acids. CDR3 amino acids: CASSILPDSEAFF. In DNA, the CDR3 is TGTGCCAGTAGTATACTCCCGGACAGTGAAGCTTTCTTT.

The chain recombines TRBV7-2 with TRBJ1-1; 10 positions agree with TRBD1. The CDR3 is 17 residues long. J was trimmed by 0 bases and V by 1 base; bases with no gene match: 5. Germline CDR1 and CDR2: SGHTA and FQGNSA. This chain's CDR3 is CASSLVGTGAVNTEAFF. The CDR3 region has the DNA TGTGCCAGCAGCTTAGTTGGGACAGGGGCCGTGAACACTGAAGCTTTCTTT. Complete variable domain (other parts from reference TRBV7-2 and TRBJ1-1): GAGVSQSPSNKVTEKGKDVELRCDPISGHTALYWYRQSLGQGLEFLIYFQGNSAPDKSGLPSDRFSAERTGGSVSTLTIQRTQQEDSAVYLCASSLVGTGAVNTEAFFGQGTRLTVV.

This clone was seen just once. This sequence joins TRBV5-4 and TRBJ2-1; 16 bases are shared with TRBD2. The CDR3 covers 17 residues. The V gene end was trimmed by 0 bases and the J gene end by 7 bases; junction bases not matched to a gene: 4. Germline values: CDR1 SGHNT, CDR2 YYREEE (reference sequence). CDR3 DNA sequence: TGTGCCAGCAGCTTGGGCGGGACTAGCGGGGGGGGGAATGAGCAGTTCTTC. Residues: CASSLGGTSGGGNEQFF.

The chain combines TRBV5-6 with TRBJ1-5; TRBD1 agrees at 7 bases. The V gene end was trimmed by 1 base and the J gene end by 4 bases; junction bases not matched to a gene: 5. The CDR3 runs to 15 residues. Germline CDR1 reads SGHDT; CDR2 reads YYEEEE. This chain's CDR3 is CASSLLGTENQPQHF. CDR3 in DNA: TGTGCCAGCAGCTTGTTGGGGACAGAAAATCAGCCCCAGCATTTT.

This clone was recorded only once. The rearrangement joins TRBV11-2 to TRBJ2-2, with a weak D call TRBD2 (5 bases). Looked up from germline, CDR1 is SGHAT and CDR2 is FQNNGV. CDR3 length equals 15 residues. Trimming removed 5 bases from V and 0 bases from J, with 10 bases in between. The CDR3 DNA reads TGTGCCAGCAGCGCTACTAGGGCGAACACCGGGGAGCTGTTTTTT. It translates to CASSATRANTGELFF.

This clone showed up just once. The genes are TRBV4-1 and TRBJ2-7, with 7 bases fitting TRBD1. Unmatched junction bases numbered 5, after V lost 4 bases and J lost 2 bases. Germline V gives CDR1 MGHRA, CDR2 YSYEKL. The CDR3 length is 14 residues. The CDR3 here is CASSPPRGPYEQYF. CDR3 coding DNA: TGCGCCAGCAGCCCTCCGAGGGGGCCCTACGAGCAGTACTTC.

This chain connects TRBV5-8 to TRBJ1-1, with 9 bases matching TRBD1. CDR3 length: 16 residues. Germline V gene lookup returns CDR1 SGHTS and CDR2 YDEGEE. V was pared by 4 bases and J by 1 base, with 8 bases of the junction left unmatched. The CDR3 loop is CASSNIPGQGNTEAFF. In DNA form, the CDR3 reads TGTGCCAGCAGCAATATACCGGGACAGGGGAACACTGAAGCTTTCTTT.

This chain connects TRBV28 to TRBJ2-7; 9 nucleotides line up with TRBD1. Germline V lookup: CDR1 MDHEN, CDR2 SYDVKM. The J segment lost 3 bases and the V segment lost 6 bases, leaving 6 bases of the junction unmatched. This CDR3 contains 14 residues. CDR3 sequence: CASRTPDRGYEQYF. The CDR3 nucleotides are TGTGCCAGCAGAACCCCGGACAGGGGCTACGAGCAGTACTTC.

A few counts support this clone. The rearrangement joins TRBV7-9 to TRBJ1-2; D is unclear. Trimming stripped 5 bases from V and 4 bases from J, with 14 bases between. The CDR3 sequence is 14 residues long. Germline V gene lookup returns CDR1 SEHNR and CDR2 FQNEAQ (reference sequence). As DNA, the CDR3 is TGTGCCAGCAGCCCCGGAGGAGGGAGCTATGGCTACACCTTC. It translates to CASSPGGGSYGYTF. The whole variable domain, remainder taken from reference TRBV7-9 and TRBJ1-2, is DTGVSQNPRHKITKRGQNVTFRCDPISEHNRLYWYRQTLGQGPEFLTYFQNEAQLEKSRLLSDRFSAERPKGSFSTLEIQRTEQGDSAMYLCASSPGGGSYGYTFGSGTRLTVV.

The chain has TRBV5-8 and TRBJ2-7, with D maybe TRBD1 (5 bases). Germline CDR1 reads SGHTS; CDR2 reads YDEGEE. The germline V and J ends were trimmed by 0 bases and 6 bases, with 13 bases remaining between them. The CDR3 contains 14 residues. CDR3 protein: CASSLAGQTVEQYF. The CDR3 nucleotides read TGTGCCAGCAGCTTGGCCGGGCAGACAGTCGAGCAGTACTTC.

The chain uses TRBV25-1 and TRBJ1-1; D gene ambiguous. Trimming removed 4 bases at V and 1 base at J, with 10 bases between. The CDR3 spans 14 residues. Germline V CDR1 and CDR2: MGHDK, SYGVNS. The CDR3 DNA reads as TGTGCCAGCAGTGCTACAGATAAGAACACTGAAGCTTTCTTT. Its translation: CASSATDKNTEAFF.

The chain joins TRBV5-1 to TRBJ2-1; D possibly corresponds to TRBD1 (5 bases). The CDR3 has 16 amino acids. V was cut by 1 base and J by 5 bases, with 16 bases left in between. Germline-derived CDR1 and CDR2 are SGHRS and YFSETQ. Written as DNA, the CDR3 is TGCGCCAGCAGCTTGATATCGGCAGGGTTGGACAATGAGCAGTTCTTC. As protein: CASSLISAGLDNEQFF. Filled out from reference TRBV5-1 and TRBJ2-1, the complete variable domain reads KAGVTQTPRYLIKTRGQQVTLSCSPISGHRSVSWYQQTPGQGLQFLFEYFSETQRNKGNFPGRFSGRQFSNSRSEMNVSTLELGDSALYLCASSLISAGLDNEQFFGPGTRLTVL.

This clone was picked up a small number of times. V usage is TRBV4-1 and J usage is TRBJ2-3, with 10 bases lining up with TRBD2. Trimming took 1 base from V and 3 from J; bases not matched to a gene: 7. CDR1 is MGHRA and CDR2 is YSYEKL in the germline V gene. The CDR3 extends over 17 amino acids. DNA of the CDR3: TGCGCCAGCAGCCAAGTAGGGGATAGCGGGAGGACAGATACGCAGTATTTT. Amino acid sequence: CASSQVGDSGRTDTQYF.

The chain recombines TRBV5-1 with TRBJ2-5, with TRBD2 matching 11 bases. Per germline, CDR1 SGHRS and CDR2 YFSETQ. J gave up 1 base and V 0 bases, and 2 bases lay outside the gene matches. This CDR3 contains 16 residues. The CDR3 region is CASSLALAGGQETQYF. DNA of the CDR3: TGCGCCAGCAGCTTGGCGCTAGCGGGGGGCCAAGAGACCCAGTACTTC.

By share, this clone counts as medium-sized. The rearrangement uses TRBV11-2 and TRBJ2-2, with D unclear. The germline V gene encodes CDR1 SGHAT and CDR2 FQNNGV. This CDR3 comprises 15 residues. Trimming stripped 5 bases from V and 3 bases from J, with 13 bases between. The CDR3 DNA follows: TGTGCCAGCAGCCCGAGTTACAGATACACCGGGGAGCTGTTTTTT. Amino acid sequence: CASSPSYRYTGELFF.

The chain employs TRBV5-1 and TRBJ2-5; TRBD2 matches 10 bases. Germline V gene sequence: CDR1 SGHRS, CDR2 YFSETQ. V lost 3 bases to trimming and J lost 4 bases; unmatched junction nucleotides: 6. CDR3 length equals 15 residues. The CDR3, as DNA: TGCGCCAGCAGCTCTGGACTAGCGGCACCAGAGACCCAGTACTTC. It specifies CASSSGLAAPETQYF.

The rearrangement links TRBV11-2 to TRBJ2-4; 7 positions match TRBD2. Germline lookup yields CDR1 SGHAT and CDR2 FQNNGV. This CDR3 region has 17 residues. V was pared by 1 base and J by 3 bases, with 9 bases of the junction left unmatched. CDR3 sequence: CASSLVRNRGVKNIQYF. In DNA, the CDR3 is TGTGCCAGCAGCTTAGTCCGGAACCGGGGGGTCAAAAACATTCAGTACTTC.

The gene calls are TRBV28 and TRBJ2-1, with D unclear. The germline V gene has CDR1 MDHEN and CDR2 SYDVKM. V was clipped by 5 bases and J by 6 bases, with 5 bases between them. This CDR3 region has 11 residues. The CDR3 coding sequence is TGTGCCAGCAGTCCCCGCAATGAGCAGTTCTTC. Its protein product is CASSPRNEQFF. The entire variable domain, with the rest obtained from reference TRBV28 and TRBJ2-1, is as follows: DVKVTQSSRYLVKRTGEKVFLECVQDMDHENMFWYRQDPGLGLRLIYFSYDVKMKEKGDIPEGYSVSREKKERFSLILESASTNQTSMYLCASSPRNEQFFGPGTRLTVL.

This clone was seen once. The chain links TRBV2 to TRBJ1-2, with D possibly TRBD1 on 5 matching bases. CDR1 and CDR2 from the germline V gene are SNHLY and FYNNEI. V gave up 1 base and J gave up 8 bases, with 14 bases separating them. The CDR3 sequence is 14 residues long. In DNA form, the CDR3 reads TGTGCCAGCAGTGAAGTAGGGGTGATGGGAGGCTACACCTTC. Protein sequence: CASSEVGVMGGYTF.

The chain is built from TRBV7-2 and TRBJ1-5; weak D call: TRBD1 (6 bases). The CDR3 spans 18 residues. Trimming cost V 1 base and J 2 bases, with 18 bases left between them. Germline V gene lookup returns CDR1 SGHTA and CDR2 FQGNSA. CDR3 region: CASSLGSGGRPGNQPQHF. CDR3 DNA sequence: TGTGCCAGCAGCTTAGGGTCGGGGGGGCGCCCAGGCAATCAGCCCCAGCATTTT.

This clone was seen a single time. The rearrangement joins TRBV5-1 to TRBJ1-3, with 7 nucleotides matching TRBD1. The CDR3 runs to 17 residues. Germline CDR1 SGHRS, CDR2 YFSETQ. The ends lost 5 bases at V and 0 bases at J; junction bases unmatched: 11. Here the CDR3 reads CASREAPGGRSGNTIYF. The CDR3 DNA sequence: TGCGCCAGCAGGGAGGCCCCAGGGGGACGCTCTGGAAACACCATATATTTT.

The rearrangement links TRBV6-1 to TRBJ2-3, with D hard to call. The CDR3 totals 12 residues. Trimming left V 4 bases short and J 5 bases short, with 7 bases between. CDR1 is MNHNS, CDR2 SASEGT, per germline. Here the CDR3 reads CASSGVRDTQYF. DNA of the CDR3: TGTGCCAGCAGTGGCGTGCGAGATACGCAGTATTTT.